These T cell receptor beta chains were read from a single sample in a study of radiotherapy plus CTLA-4 blockade in lung cancer. The data were produced by immunoSEQ multiplex PCR, yet TCRdb's version contains in-frame clones alone and is incomplete. The sample lists over 100,000 clones, about nine tenths seen once, with over 6% in the top ten. The sequences come from peripheral blood, collected from a patient treated with radiotherapy plus ipilimumab. These receptors were obtained from a human donor with non-small cell lung cancer that progressed on radiotherapy plus ipilimumab. The CDR3 runs from the conserved cysteine through the conserved F or W. A D gene is named only where the DNA matches it firmly. Size is omitted from some rows. Given values are once, few, many or a class for expanded clones.

len: 14
abundance: once
v_gene: TRBV15
d_gene: -
j_gene: TRBJ1-2
CDR3aa: CATSRVGGKHGYTF
CDR3nt: TGTGCCACCAGCAGAGTAGGGGGGAAACATGGCTACACCTTC

len: 16
abundance: -
v_gene: TRBV5-1
d_gene: -
j_gene: TRBJ1-1
CDR3aa: CASSLYPDSMNTEAFF
CDR3nt: TGCGCCAGCAGCTTGTACCCGGATTCAATGAACACTGAAGCTTTCTTT

len: 12
abundance: -
v_gene: TRBV6-5
d_gene: -
j_gene: TRBJ1-6
CDR3aa: CASRRINSPLHF
CDR3nt: TGTGCCAGCAGGCGTATCAATTCACCCCTCCACTTT

len: 12
abundance: -
v_gene: TRBV10-3
d_gene: -
j_gene: TRBJ1-2
CDR3aa: CASRDRPTGYTF
CDR3nt: TGTGCCAGCAGGGACCGCCCGACGGGCTACACCTTC

len: 14
abundance: -
v_gene: TRBV5-1
d_gene: TRBD1
j_gene: TRBJ1-2
CDR3aa: CASSSSGGDYGYTF
CDR3nt: TGCGCCAGCAGCTCATCAGGGGGCGACTATGGCTACACCTTC

len: 13
abundance: -
v_gene: TRBV11-3
d_gene: TRBD1
j_gene: TRBJ2-7
CDR3aa: CASASGQGYEQYF
CDR3nt: TGTGCCAGCGCCTCGGGACAGGGATACGAGCAGTACTTC

len: 15
abundance: -
v_gene: TRBV28
d_gene: TRBD1
j_gene: TRBJ1-6
CDR3aa: CASRTPTGDNSPLHF
CDR3nt: TGTGCCAGCAGGACCCCTACAGGGGACAATTCACCCCTCCACTTT

len: 13
abundance: -
v_gene: TRBV18
d_gene: -
j_gene: TRBJ1-5
CDR3aa: CASSPSFSQPQHF
CDR3nt: TGTGCCAGCTCACCGAGTTTCTCTCAGCCCCAGCATTTT

len: 16
abundance: -
v_gene: TRBV25-1
d_gene: -
j_gene: TRBJ2-5
CDR3aa: CASSDGRAPGRETQYF
CDR3nt: TGTGCCAGCAGTGATGGCCGGGCCCCTGGGAGGGAGACCCAGTACTTC

len: 13
abundance: -
v_gene: TRBV2
d_gene: -
j_gene: TRBJ1-2
CDR3aa: CASSEGTTYGYTF
CDR3nt: TGTGCCAGCAGTGAAGGTACAACCTATGGCTACACCTTC

len: 17
abundance: -
v_gene: TRBV5-1
d_gene: -
j_gene: TRBJ2-3
CDR3aa: CASSLGHLASARDTQYF
CDR3nt: TGCGCCAGCAGCTTGGGCCATCTGGCGAGTGCTCGAGATACGCAGTATTTT

len: 15
abundance: -
v_gene: TRBV4-1
d_gene: -
j_gene: TRBJ1-1
CDR3aa: CASSQAKGKLAEAFF
CDR3nt: TGCGCCAGCAGCCAAGCCAAGGGGAAGCTTGCTGAAGCTTTCTTT

len: 14
abundance: -
v_gene: TRBV6-1
d_gene: -
j_gene: TRBJ2-2
CDR3aa: CASKRTPNTGELFF
CDR3nt: TGTGCCAGCAAGAGAACTCCTAACACCGGGGAGCTGTTTTTT

len: 12
abundance: few
v_gene: TRBV13
d_gene: -
j_gene: TRBJ1-1
CDR3aa: CASSPAGAEAFF
CDR3nt: TGTGCCAGCAGCCCCGCCGGGGCCGAAGCTTTCTTT

len: 17
abundance: -
v_gene: TRBV21-1
d_gene: -
j_gene: TRBJ2-2
CDR3aa: CASNRFGLGANTGELFF
CDR3nt: -

len: 14
abundance: -
v_gene: TRBV5-1
d_gene: -
j_gene: TRBJ2-3
CDR3aa: CASSLEGITDTQYF
CDR3nt: TGCGCCAGCAGCTTGGAAGGGATCACAGATACGCAGTATTTT

len: 15
abundance: -
v_gene: TRBV6-6
d_gene: -
j_gene: TRBJ2-7
CDR3aa: CASRSGYRFPYEQYF
CDR3nt: TGTGCCAGCAGGTCAGGGTATCGATTTCCCTACGAGCAGTACTTC

len: 15
abundance: -
v_gene: TRBV5-6
d_gene: -
j_gene: TRBJ1-6
CDR3aa: CASSLAFRGPSPLHF
CDR3nt: TGTGCCAGCAGCTTGGCCTTCAGGGGCCCTTCACCCCTCCACTTT

len: 11
abundance: few
v_gene: TRBV19
d_gene: -
j_gene: TRBJ1-2
CDR3aa: CASGGPYGYTF
CDR3nt: TGTGCCAGTGGGGGCCCTTATGGCTACACCTTC

len: 14
abundance: -
v_gene: TRBV5-1
d_gene: TRBD1
j_gene: TRBJ1-1
CDR3aa: CASSSRTGDTEAFF
CDR3nt: TGCGCCAGCAGCTCTAGGACAGGGGACACTGAAGCTTTCTTT

len: 15
abundance: -
v_gene: TRBV11-3
d_gene: TRBD1
j_gene: TRBJ1-1
CDR3aa: CASSAWDSMNTEAFF
CDR3nt: TGTGCCAGCAGCGCCTGGGACAGCATGAACACTGAAGCTTTCTTT

len: 15
abundance: -
v_gene: TRBV4-1
d_gene: -
j_gene: TRBJ2-2
CDR3aa: CASSQEDLNTGELFF
CDR3nt: TGCGCCAGCAGCCAAGAGGACTTGAACACCGGGGAGCTGTTTTTT

len: 12
abundance: -
v_gene: TRBV7-9
d_gene: -
j_gene: TRBJ2-1
CDR3aa: CASSLSGYEQFF
CDR3nt: TGTGCCAGCAGCTTATCTGGGTATGAGCAGTTCTTC